Listed below are T cell receptor beta chains from one sample, sequenced in a study of blood T cells in healthy people across ages. One entry per CDR3 protein results from TCRdb running MiXCR on the 5' RACE reads. The sample contains some 1.4 million distinct CDR3 sequences, roughly 40% of which appear only once. Sequencing was carried out using blood. Receptors originate from a young woman in good health. Both conserved end residues are part of each CDR3. Fields, in order: V gene, J gene, D gene, clone size, CDR3 protein, CDR3 DNA. D genes are given only for firm matches. Clone size is shown for a subset of rows, as once, few, many or a class of expanded clone.

>TRBV12-3/TRBV12-4|TRBJ2-7|NA|NA
CASQTRGLLGHEQYF
TGTGCCAGCCAGACTAGGGGACTCCTGGGCCACGAGCAGTACTTC
>TRBV10-3|TRBJ2-7|NA|NA
CAISGPQGYEQYF
TGTGCCATCAGTGGGCCTCAAGGCTACGAGCAGTACTTC
>TRBV12-3/TRBV12-4|TRBJ1-1|NA|NA
CASSSRRARGTEALF
TGTGCCAGCAGTTCCAGGAGAGCCCGGGGGACTGAAGCTTTATTT
>TRBV29-1|TRBJ2-3|TRBD2|NA
CSVDGGGGTDTQYF
TGCAGCGTTGATGGCGGGGGTGGCACAGATACGCAGTATTTT
>TRBV20-1|TRBJ2-3|TRBD2|few
CSARDPSGYSTDTQYF
TGCAGTGCTAGAGATCCTAGCGGATATAGCACAGATACGCAGTATTTT
>TRBV12-3/TRBV12-4|TRBJ2-7|TRBD1|NA
CASRTQGGEQYF
TGTGCCAGCCGCACACAGGGGGGCGAGCAGTACTTC
>TRBV12-3/TRBV12-4|TRBJ2-1|TRBD2|NA
CASSLAVSGGFSYEQFF
TGTGCCAGCAGTTTAGCGGTTAGCGGGGGATTCTCCTACGAGCAGTTCTTC
>TRBV15|TRBJ2-1|NA|NA
CATSRDVPGSPLNEQFF
TGTGCCACCAGCAGAGATGTCCCGGGATCACCACTCAATGAGCAGTTCTTC
>TRBV6-1|TRBJ2-3|TRBD2|once
CASSLAGPITDTQYF
TGTGCCAGCAGTCTAGCGGGACCGATCACAGATACGCAGTATTTT
>TRBV20-1|TRBJ2-7|NA|few
CSASRREGEQYF
TGCAGTGCTAGTAGGAGGGAAGGCGAGCAGTACTTC
>TRBV4-1|TRBJ2-2|TRBD1|NA
CASSQRTGAAGELFF
TGCGCCAGCAGCCAGCGGACAGGGGCAGCCGGGGAGCTGTTTTTT
>TRBV7-9|TRBJ1-6|NA|NA
CASSFSRKDTSSYNSPLHF
TGTGCCAGCAGCTTCTCAAGGAAGGACACCAGCTCCTATAATTCACCCCTCCACTTT
>TRBV6-4|TRBJ2-3|NA|NA
CASRFSGQRDTDTQYF
TGTGCCAGCAGATTCTCAGGGCAGCGTGACACAGATACGCAGTATTTT
>TRBV15|TRBJ2-1|TRBD1|NA
CATSSDRGPYNEQFF
TGTGCCACCAGCAGCGACAGGGGGCCCTACAATGAGCAGTTCTTC
>TRBV6-5|TRBJ2-1|NA|NA
CASRAGAEQFF
TGTGCCAGCAGGGCGGGGGCGGAGCAGTTCTTC
>TRBV6-1|TRBJ1-5|TRBD1|NA
CASSPGTGGGYSNQPQHF
TGTGCCAGCAGTCCCGGGACAGGGGGCGGTTATAGCAATCAGCCCCAGCATTTT
>TRBV13|TRBJ2-7|NA|NA
CASSHAEALAHEQYF
TGTGCCAGCAGCCATGCTGAGGCCCTTGCCCACGAGCAGTACTTC
>TRBV6-1|TRBJ2-7|TRBD2|NA
CASRLKPVAGGPHEQYF
TGTGCCAGCAGACTAAAGCCAGTAGCGGGAGGGCCCCACGAGCAGTACTTC
>TRBV9|TRBJ2-1|NA|NA
CASSVAMGERRNEQFF
TGTGCCAGCAGCGTAGCTATGGGCGAGCGCCGAAATGAGCAGTTCTTC
>TRBV7-2|TRBJ1-4|NA|NA
CASSHDLNEKLFF
TGTGCCAGCAGCCACGATCTAAATGAAAAACTGTTTTTT
>TRBV5-1|TRBJ1-2|NA|NA
CASNLEQPYGYTF
TGCGCCAGCAACTTGGAGCAGCCCTATGGCTACACCTTC
>TRBV6-6|TRBJ2-7|NA|few
CASNQGSGYEQYF
TGTGCCAGCAACCAGGGCTCAGGGTACGAGCAGTACTTC
>TRBV12-3/TRBV12-4|TRBJ1-5|NA|few
CASSTGSSNQPQHF
TGTGCCAGCAGTACAGGGTCGAGCAATCAGCCCCAGCATTTT
>TRBV21-1|TRBJ2-1|NA|NA
CASSKVRDRGAGEQFF
TGTGCCAGCAGCAAAGTGAGGGACAGGGGAGCGGGTGAGCAGTTCTTC
>TRBV9|TRBJ2-5|TRBD2|NA
CASSGRIASGSNEQYF
TGTGCCAGCAGCGGACGGATTGCTAGCGGGAGCAATGAGCAGTACTTC
>TRBV5-1|TRBJ1-1|NA|few
CASSFVGGEAFF
TGCGCCAGCAGCTTCGTTGGGGGTGAAGCTTTCTTT
>TRBV12-3/TRBV12-4|TRBJ2-3|NA|few
CASTRRAVADTQYF
TGTGCCAGCACCCGCCGAGCTGTAGCAGATACGCAGTATTTT
>TRBV20-1|TRBJ1-2|NA|NA
CSHRVQNYGYTF
TGCTCCCACAGGGTGCAGAACTATGGCTACACCTTC